This T cell receptor (beta chain) was obtained from a study of graft-versus-host responses after intestinal transplantation. Produced via immunoSEQ multiplex PCR; TCRdb's table is partial and in-frame only. The table includes some 100,000 clones, roughly 92% detected once. A word on this clone: Its antigen is unidentified.

CDR3 size: 14 residues. Looked up from germline, CDR1 is SGHTA and CDR2 is FQGTGA. V was clipped by 0 bases and J by 4 bases, with 6 bases between them. The chain uses TRBV7-3 and TRBJ2-2; tentative D call: TRBD1 (5 bases). This clonotype originated in a human donor who was the organ donor for an intestinal transplant. The input for sequencing was unstimulated CD8+ T cells sorted from spleen or lymph node cells, taken before transplant. The CDR3 DNA sequence: TGTGCCAGCAGCTTAACGGGGCCCACCGGGGAGCTGTTTTTT. Protein: CASSLTGPTGELFF.